The 7 T cell receptor beta chains listed next were all sequenced from one sample in a study of cytotoxic CD8 clonotypes in ibrutinib-treated CLL. Sequenced by immunoSEQ multiplex PCR; TCRdb stores in-frame clones only, minus some. The sample carries about 68,000 clones, around 84% recorded once. The specimen comprised PBMCs, sampled at disease progression, from a patient treated with ibrutinib. These receptors were taken from a human donor with chronic lymphocytic leukemia.

In this sample, this clone turned up once. The chain employs TRBV28 and TRBJ1-1, with D hard to call. Per germline, CDR1 MDHEN and CDR2 SYDVKM. This CDR3 spans 15 amino acids. The V and J ends lost 4 bases and 4 bases respectively, with 16 bases between them. CDR3 sequence (DNA): TGTGCCAGCAGTTCGCCACGTTCGGTACGCACTGAAGCTTTCTTT. This encodes CASSSPRSVRTEAFF.

This clone was found a few times. The chain joins TRBV5-5 to TRBJ1-2, with TRBD1 as a possible D gene (5 bases). CDR1 and CDR2 (germline): SGHKS, YYEKEE (reference sequence). The CDR3 covers 14 residues. V lost 5 bases, J lost 4 bases, and 15 bases lay in between. CDR3 sequence: CASSSPPGGYGYTF. The CDR3 nucleotides read TGTGCCAGCAGTTCTCCCCCGGGGGGCTATGGCTACACCTTC. Complete variable domain (other parts from reference TRBV5-5 and TRBJ1-2): DAGVTQSPTHLIKTRGQQVTLRCSPISGHKSVSWYQQVLGQGPQFIFQYYEKEERGRGNFPDRFSARQFPNYSSELNVNALLLGDSALYLCASSSPPGGYGYTFGSGTRLTVV.

The chain combines TRBV18 with TRBJ2-2; no firm D call. The germline V and J ends were trimmed by 3 bases and 4 bases, with 9 bases remaining between them. The CDR3 is 14 amino acids. Germline CDR1 KGHSH, CDR2 LQKENI. The CDR3 loop is CASSPPAFTGELFF. CDR3 nucleotide sequence: TGTGCCAGCTCACCGCCAGCCTTCACCGGGGAGCTGTTTTTT.

The rearrangement uses TRBV6-6 and TRBJ2-3; TRBD1 might be the D (5 bases). The CDR3 contains 16 residues. Trimming shortened V by 4 bases and J by 2 bases, and 16 bases separated the two germline ends. The germline gives CDR1 MNHNY, CDR2 SVGAGI (reference sequence). The CDR3 loop is CASSSALGRLTDTQYF. The CDR3 bases are TGTGCCAGCAGTTCTGCGCTGGGGCGACTCACAGATACGCAGTATTTT.

The V gene is TRBV12-5, the J gene TRBJ1-2; no clear D gene. Trimming stripped 7 bases from V and 5 bases from J, with 11 bases between. The CDR3 spans 12 residues. CDR1 LGHNT and CDR2 FRNRAP come from the germline V gene. The CDR3 loop reads CASAKDMYGYTF. The CDR3 DNA follows: TGTGCTAGTGCCAAAGACATGTATGGCTACACCTTC.

This chain uses TRBV5-1 with TRBJ1-2; possibly TRBD1 for D (6 bases). The CDR3 spans 14 residues. The V gene's germline CDR1 is SGHRS and CDR2 YFSETQ. The germline V and J ends were trimmed by 0 bases and 5 bases, with 11 bases remaining between them. The CDR3, as DNA: TGCGCCAGCAGCTTGGATCGGACAGCATATGGCTACACCTTC. The encoded protein is CASSLDRTAYGYTF.

The rearrangement links TRBV9 to TRBJ2-2; TRBD2 matches 7 bases. V shed 1 base and J 4 bases; nucleotides not matched to a gene: 7. CDR3 size: 16 residues. CDR1 SGDLS and CDR2 YYNGEE come from the germline V gene. CDR3 amino acids: CASSVLGGASTGELFF. DNA for the CDR3: TGTGCCAGCAGCGTATTGGGAGGGGCGAGCACCGGGGAGCTGTTTTTT.